One sample yielded the 10 T cell receptor beta chains listed below, sequenced in a study of blood T cell repertoires in COVID-19. Using immunoSEQ multiplex PCR, the repertoire was profiled, and TCRdb retains in-frame clones only, with some absent. Of around 180,000 clones listed, about four fifths are singletons. The sequenced sample was peripheral blood. The source of these receptors is an elderly woman with active or convalescent COVID-19.

DNA for the CDR3: TGTGCCAGCAGCTTGGGACTAGCCGCCGAGCAGTACTTC. Translation: CASSLGLAAEQYF. This chain links TRBV5-4 with TRBJ2-7; 7 bases align to TRBD2. Losses at the gene ends were 0 bases for V and 6 bases for J; bases not matched to a gene: 3. CDR3 length: 13 amino acids. Germline V CDR1 and CDR2: SGHNT, YYREEE (reference sequence).

This rearrangement joins TRBV5-1 to TRBJ2-1, with TRBD1 matching 7 bases. Trimming at V came to 0 bases and at J to 5 bases, leaving 5 bases not matched to a gene. Germline CDR1 reads SGHRS; CDR2 reads YFSETQ. This CDR3 is built from 15 residues. The CDR3 here is CASSLGGQVNNEQFF. CDR3 DNA: TGCGCCAGCAGCTTGGGAGGACAGGTGAACAATGAGCAGTTCTTC.

The CDR3 DNA is TGTGCCAGCAGCCAAGGACAGGGCACCTACGAGCAGTACTTC. It yields the protein CASSQGQGTYEQYF. The J gene is TRBJ2-7, the V gene TRBV3-1 (or the pseudogene TRBV3-2); 7 bases fit TRBD1. Germline loops: CDR1 LGHDT, CDR2 YNNKEL (reference sequence). V shed 1 base and J 2 bases; nucleotides not matched to a gene: 2. The CDR3 is 14 amino acids.

The chain carries TRBV6-5 and TRBJ2-1; D may be TRBD2 (6 bases). The CDR3 totals 14 residues. Trimming removed 2 bases from V and 6 bases from J, with 11 bases in between. Germline CDR1 MNHEY, CDR2 SVGAGI. CDR3 sequence: CASSYRLGLNEQFF. The CDR3 DNA follows: TGTGCCAGCAGTTACCGACTAGGGCTCAATGAGCAGTTCTTC.

The chain links TRBV10-3 to TRBJ2-7; 7 bases are a match to TRBD1. The CDR3 runs to 12 residues. Losses at the gene ends were 10 bases for V and 0 bases for J; bases not matched to a gene: 3. CDR1 is ENHRY and CDR2 is SYGVKD in the germline V gene. CDR3 residues: CATGTASYEQYF. In DNA, the CDR3 is TGTGCCACCGGGACAGCCTCCTACGAGCAGTACTTC.

V gene TRBV7-8 combines with J gene TRBJ1-1; 7 nucleotides line up with TRBD1. This CDR3 has 16 residues. Unmatched junction bases numbered 5, after V lost 1 base and J lost 0 bases. Germline V lookup: CDR1 SGHVS, CDR2 FQNEAQ. CDR3 in amino acids: CASSLGQGVMNTEAFF. The DNA for the CDR3 is TGTGCCAGCAGCTTAGGCCAGGGGGTCATGAACACTGAAGCTTTCTTT.

This clone was seen repeatedly, ten times or more. The chain employs TRBV7-3 and TRBJ2-3, with a weak D call TRBD2 (5 bases). The germline gives CDR1 SGHTA, CDR2 FQGTGA. This CDR3 region has 14 residues. Trimming removed 2 bases at V and 3 bases at J, with 9 bases between. This CDR3 reads CASSLSRGTDTQYF. In nucleotides, the CDR3 is TGTGCCAGCAGCTTATCCCGGGGAACAGATACGCAGTATTTT.

V gene TRBV9 combines with J gene TRBJ2-1, with 13 bases lining up with TRBD2. The germline V gene has CDR1 SGDLS and CDR2 YYNGEE. The CDR3 runs to 15 residues. Losses at the gene ends were 7 bases for V and 1 base for J; bases not matched to a gene: 2. The CDR3: CASGLAGVSYNEQFF. Here the CDR3 DNA reads TGTGCCAGCGGACTAGCGGGAGTTTCCTACAATGAGCAGTTCTTC. The whole variable domain, remainder taken from reference TRBV9 and TRBJ2-1, is DSGVTQTPKHLITATGQRVTLRCSPRSGDLSVYWYQQSLDQGLQFLIQYYNGEERAKGNILERFSAQQFPDLHSELNLSSLELGDSALYFCASGLAGVSYNEQFFGPGTRLTVL.

The V call is TRBV7-3, the J call TRBJ2-7; 11 positions match TRBD2. The CDR3 is 17 amino acids. Germline V gene lookup returns CDR1 SGHTA and CDR2 FQGTGA. J gave up 0 bases and V 4 bases, and 8 bases lay outside the gene matches. The CDR3 spells CASSSGTSGLSSYEQYF. The CDR3 DNA sequence: TGTGCCAGCAGCTCCGGGACTAGCGGATTAAGCTCCTACGAGCAGTACTTC.

Here the CDR3 DNA reads TGTGCCAGCAGTGAATTCGAGCGGGAGGGCAATGAGCAGTTCTTC. Encoded protein: CASSEFEREGNEQFF. The chain joins TRBV2 to TRBJ2-1, with 10 bases matching TRBD2. Germline CDR1 reads SNHLY; CDR2 reads FYNNEI. After removal of 2 bases from V and 6 bases from J, the junction contained 4 bases not matched to a gene. This CDR3 has 15 residues.